This is a list of T cell receptor beta chains from one sample in a study of T cells in localized non-small cell lung cancer. Measured with immunoSEQ multiplex PCR; TCRdb has only the in-frame clones, and not every one. This table has about 17,000 clones, over 70% appearing once. The source was peripheral blood, collected before any cancer treatment. The receptors were gathered from a male donor older than 55 with stage III lung adenocarcinoma. The CDR3 runs from the conserved cysteine through the conserved F or W. The D gene is left open where the match is weak. Clone sizes are given selectively: once, few, many, or a class where the clone is expanded.

D gene,J gene,clone size,V gene,CDR3 DNA,CDR3 protein
NA,TRBJ1-4,NA,TRBV5-1,TGCGCCAGCAGCCCTTACCTCGGTGCAGGGTCAGGTGAAAAACTGTTTTTT,CASSPYLGAGSGEKLFF
NA,TRBJ2-7,NA,TRBV7-8,TGTGCCAGCAGCTTAGAATCATTTGGCGAGCAGTACTTC,CASSLESFGEQYF
NA,TRBJ2-3,NA,TRBV18,TGTGCCAGCTCGGTAAACCGAAGCACAGATACGCAGTATTTT,CASSVNRSTDTQYF
NA,TRBJ2-3,NA,TRBV18,TGTGCCAGCTCACGGGTTGGCACAGATACGCAGTATTTT,CASSRVGTDTQYF
TRBD1,TRBJ1-1,NA,TRBV4-1,TGCGCCAGCAGCCTTCCGGGACAGCAGAACACTGAAGCTTTCTTT,CASSLPGQQNTEAFF
TRBD2,TRBJ2-3,NA,TRBV4-1,TGCGCCAGCAGCCCCGGTCTAGCGGGGACAACAGATACGCAGTATTTT,CASSPGLAGTTDTQYF
NA,TRBJ2-7,NA,TRBV6-1,TGTGCCAGCAGTGACGCCGGACGGGGAAAGGGCGAGCAGTACTTC,CASSDAGRGKGEQYF
NA,TRBJ1-4,NA,TRBV6-1,TGTGCCAGCAGTGCCTCCGTAGGGGGTATAGGAAAACTGTTTTTT,CASSASVGGIGKLFF
NA,TRBJ1-6,NA,TRBV6-1,TGTGCCAGCAGTGCTACCGGGACCGCAAATTCACCCCTCCACTTT,CASSATGTANSPLHF
NA,TRBJ1-2,NA,TRBV30,TGTGCCTGGAGTCGGGCAGGAACAAACTATGGCTACACCTTC,CAWSRAGTNYGYTF
NA,TRBJ1-1,few,TRBV6-5,TGTGCCAGCAGTTACTCCGGCGGAACTGAAGCTTTCTTT,CASSYSGGTEAFF
NA,TRBJ1-1,NA,TRBV6-5,TGTGCCAGCAGCCGGACGAGGAACACTGAAGCTTTCTTT,CASSRTRNTEAFF
TRBD1,TRBJ1-2,NA,TRBV4-1,TGCGCCAGCAGCCTCCACCCGGGACAGGGGGAACCTATCTATGGCTACACCTTC,CASSLHPGQGEPIYGYTF
TRBD1,TRBJ1-3,NA,TRBV28,TGTGCCAGCACTCAGGGGGGGTCAAACTCTGGAAACACCATATATTTT,CASTQGGSNSGNTIYF
NA,TRBJ2-7,NA,TRBV6-1,TGTGCCAGCAGTGAAGTGGGGTCCGGGAGCTACGAGCAGTACTTC,CASSEVGSGSYEQYF
NA,TRBJ1-5,NA,TRBV18,TGTGCCAGCTCACAAGGAAGCAATCAGCCCCAGCATTTT,CASSQGSNQPQHF
TRBD1,TRBJ1-2,NA,TRBV10-3,TGTGCCACCGCGGACAGGGGAGCCGATGGCTACACCTTC,CATADRGADGYTF
TRBD1,TRBJ1-2,NA,TRBV5-4,TGTGCCAGCAGCCCGACAGGGGGGCCGATGTATGGCTACACCTTC,CASSPTGGPMYGYTF
NA,TRBJ1-1,few,TRBV5-4,TGTGCCAGCAGCTTCTTGAACACTGAAGCTTTCTTT,CASSFLNTEAFF
NA,TRBJ1-1,NA,TRBV7-9,TGTGCCAGCAGCTTCCAGGGATTGGGGACGAACACTGAAGCTTTCTTT,CASSFQGLGTNTEAFF
NA,TRBJ1-6,NA,TRBV10-1,TGCGCCAGCAGCGAATTTTTACCAATCGGGAGCTCCTATAATTCACCCCTCCACTTT,CASSEFLPIGSSYNSPLHF
TRBD1,TRBJ2-7,NA,TRBV5-1,TGCGCCAGCAAGAGGGCCGGGACAGGGACCGCCGAGCAGTACTTC,CASKRAGTGTAEQYF
NA,TRBJ1-1,NA,TRBV6-6,TGTGCCAGCAGTTACAGGGACGGGAACACTGAAGCTTTCTTT,CASSYRDGNTEAFF
NA,TRBJ2-7,NA,TRBV6-5,TGTGCCAGCAGTTACGGGACCACCTACGAGCAGTACTTC,CASSYGTTYEQYF